The sequence of this T cell receptor (beta chain) was determined in a study of early T cells in non-severe SARS-CoV-2 infection. Study as a whole: The input, bulk RNA from unsorted whole blood, was sequenced, and chains were unpaired.

The germline CDR1 and CDR2 sequences are MNHEY and SVGAGI. The junction had 6 bases not matched to a gene; V was cut back by 1 base and J by 7 bases. The CDR3 contains 17 residues. Study-wide results and limits: Missing private and CD4 specificities, VDJdb matching favored anti-spike CD8 responses.

The sample holds many counts of this clonotype. Its antigen is still unknown. Unique molecular identifiers tagged individual cDNA molecules. TCRdb used MiXCR to reprocess the 5' RACE reads, holding one entry per CDR3 protein. In the table there are roughly 70,000 distinct CDR3 sequences, about an eighth of which are singletons. The TCR was taken from an adult who was a healthcare worker with PCR-confirmed SARS-CoV-2 infection or an uninfected control (not recorded which). This chain links TRBV6-5 with TRBJ1-6; 11 positions match TRBD1. Input material: whole blood. CDR3 DNA sequence: TGTGCCAGCAGTTACTACGGACAGGGGGCAAGCAATTCACCCCTCCACTTT. Encoded protein: CASSYYGQGASNSPLHF.